Each of the 21 T cell receptor beta chains below was sequenced from the same sample in a study of T cells in localized non-small cell lung cancer. Assay used: immunoSEQ multiplex PCR; TCRdb lists only in-frame clones, some missing. The sample lists 70,000 to 100,000 clones; 80% were seen once. The sample here was peripheral blood, taken before any cancer treatment. These receptors were taken from a female donor of 60 years or more with stage I lung adenocarcinoma.

The V and J genes are TRBV27 and TRBJ2-1, with 7 nucleotides matching TRBD2. V dropped 3 bases and J dropped 10; count of bases not matched to a gene: 6. Germline V lookup: CDR1 MNHEY, CDR2 SMNVEV (reference sequence). The CDR3 spans 13 residues. This CDR3 is CASSFGGLDEQFF. Here the CDR3 DNA reads TGTGCCAGCAGTTTCGGGGGGTTGGACGAGCAGTTCTTC.

The chain carries TRBV4-3 and TRBJ2-2, with 8 nucleotides matching TRBD2. The CDR3 is 16 amino acids. The ends lost 3 bases at V and 1 base at J; junction bases unmatched: 4. Germline V gene lookup returns CDR1 LGHNA and CDR2 YSLEER. The CDR3 here is CASSQRGLGNTGELFF. Written as DNA, the CDR3 is TGCGCCAGCAGCCAGAGGGGACTAGGGAACACCGGGGAGCTGTTTTTT.

The rearrangement joins TRBV4-3 to TRBJ2-3, with 10 bases aligning to TRBD1. The CDR3 loop spans 16 amino acids. Germline assignment: CDR1 LGHNA and CDR2 YSLEER. J lost 3 bases, V lost 0 bases, and 3 bases had no gene match. The CDR3 coding sequence is TGCGCCAGCAGCCAAGATTGGACAGGGGGAACAGATACGCAGTATTTT. It specifies CASSQDWTGGTDTQYF.

The rearrangement uses TRBV19 and TRBJ2-3, with D perhaps matching TRBD1 (6 bases). Germline assignment: CDR1 LNHDA and CDR2 SQIVND (reference sequence). Trimming stripped 6 bases from V and 0 bases from J, with 16 bases between. This CDR3 has 16 amino acids. Here the CDR3 DNA reads TGTGCCAGTAGGCCGGGACACCTCACTAGCACAGATACGCAGTATTTT. Its protein product is CASRPGHLTSTDTQYF.

The chain employs TRBV11-2 and TRBJ2-1, with 10 bases fitting TRBD2. The V and J ends lost 4 bases and 7 bases, in that order; junction bases with no gene match: 10. This CDR3 is built from 16 residues. Germline V CDR1 and CDR2: SGHAT, FQNNGV. This CDR3 reads CASSSHTGTSDNEQFF. The CDR3, as DNA: TGTGCCAGCAGCTCACACACCGGGACTAGCGATAATGAGCAGTTCTTC.

The gene calls are TRBV11-2 and TRBJ2-2, with a weak D call TRBD1 (6 bases). The V end lost 4 bases, the J end lost 0 bases, and 12 bases lay between the germline ends. CDR3 size: 16 residues. Germline CDR1 is SGHAT and CDR2 is FQNNGV. CDR3 sequence: CASSSLRGANTGELFF. In nucleotides, the CDR3 is TGTGCCAGCAGCTCGCTCAGGGGAGCGAACACCGGGGAGCTGTTTTTT.

The genes are TRBV7-2 and TRBJ2-1; D might be TRBD2 (5 bases). From germline, CDR1 is SGHTA and CDR2 FQGNSA. The CDR3 extends over 15 amino acids. V lost 1 base, J lost 5 bases, and 12 bases lay in between. CDR3 protein: CASSLGSREHNEQFF. CDR3 nucleotide sequence: TGTGCCAGCAGCTTAGGAAGCCGGGAACACAATGAGCAGTTCTTC.

This clone was counted only a few times. V gene TRBV13 combines with J gene TRBJ1-2; D gene uncertain. CDR1 is PRHDT and CDR2 is FYEKMQ in the germline V gene (reference sequence). Deletions cut 4 bases from V and 0 bases from J, with 15 bases between. This CDR3 has 16 amino acids. CDR3 sequence: CASSSRRGRTNYGYTF. CDR3 in DNA: TGTGCCAGCAGCTCTCGTCGGGGTCGGACTAACTATGGCTACACCTTC.

V is TRBV6-5 and J is TRBJ2-2; the D is unclear. With 0 bases removed from V and 6 bases from J, the gap between germline ends came to 8 bases. This CDR3 is 14 amino acids long. Germline CDR1 and CDR2: MNHEY and SVGAGI. The chain's CDR3 is CASSYSRPAGELFF. The CDR3 DNA reads as TGTGCCAGCAGTTACTCGCGACCTGCCGGGGAGCTGTTTTTT.

The rearrangement links TRBV7-2 to TRBJ1-2, with a possible D match to TRBD1 (6 bases). Looked up from germline, CDR1 is SGHTA and CDR2 is FQGNSA. Trimming removed 4 bases from V and 4 bases from J, with 13 bases in between. The CDR3 runs to 14 residues. The CDR3, as DNA: TGTGCCAGCAGCTCCGATATGGGGGCCTATGGCTACACCTTC. Encoded protein: CASSSDMGAYGYTF.

Points on this clone: One junction end disagrees with the germline gene, perhaps due to a read error. The chain has TRBV7-3 and TRBJ2-2; tentatively, D is TRBD1 (6 bases). The germline gives CDR1 SGHTA, CDR2 FQGTGA. The CDR3 length is 15 residues. The CDR3 reads CASSSGTGNIGELFF. In DNA, the CDR3 is TGTGCCAGCAGCTCCGGCACAGGGAACATCGGGGAGCTGTTTTTT.

The chain carries TRBV6-1 and TRBJ2-3; D is undetermined. This CDR3 is 11 amino acids long. Trimming took off 2 bases at V and 5 bases at J, with 2 bases between the two ends. Per the germline V gene, CDR1 is MNHNS and CDR2 is SASEGT. The CDR3 here is CASSEQDTQYF. DNA of the CDR3: TGTGCCAGCAGTGAACAAGATACGCAGTATTTT.

V gene TRBV5-6 combines with J gene TRBJ2-7, with D tentatively TRBD2 (5 bases). The CDR3 extends over 13 amino acids. Germline V CDR1 and CDR2: SGHDT, YYEEEE. V lost 4 bases to trimming and J lost 3 bases, with 11 bases between them. DNA for the CDR3: TGTGCCAGCAGCGCTACGGGGATCTACGAGCAGTACTTC. This sequence encodes CASSATGIYEQYF.

This clone was found a few times. The chain couples TRBV29-1 to TRBJ1-1; D uncertain. The germline gives CDR1 SQVTM, CDR2 ANQGSEA. Trimming cost V 3 bases and J 7 bases, with 9 bases left between them. The CDR3 has 11 amino acids. CDR3 sequence reads: CSVDPGFEAFF. DNA of the CDR3: TGCAGCGTTGACCCGGGGTTTGAAGCTTTCTTT.

This chain joins TRBV27 and TRBJ2-3; D possibly matches TRBD1 or TRBD2 (5 bases each). There are 14 residues in the CDR3. V was cut by 5 bases and J by 3 bases, with 12 bases left in between. The V gene's germline CDR1 is MNHEY and CDR2 SMNVEV (reference sequence). The CDR3 DNA is TGTGCCAGCAGTCTGGGACCACGGACAGATACGCAGTATTTT. Its protein product is CASSLGPRTDTQYF.

The chain has TRBV7-8 and TRBJ1-5; no clear D. The CDR3 extends over 13 amino acids. The germline CDR1 and CDR2 sequences are SGHVS and FQNEAQ. The V gene lost 5 bases and the J gene lost 7 bases, with 12 bases spanning the gap. The CDR3 is CASSQQPGQPQHF. CDR3 in DNA: TGTGCCAGCAGCCAGCAGCCCGGACAGCCCCAGCATTTT. The full variable domain, its missing parts supplied by reference TRBV7-8 and TRBJ1-5, is GAGVSQSPRYKVAKRGQDVALRCDPISGHVSLFWYQQALGQGPEFLTYFQNEAQLDKSGLPSDRFFAERPEGSVSTLKIQRTQQEDSAVYLCASSQQPGQPQHFGDGTRLSIL.

V usage is TRBV4-2 and J usage is TRBJ1-6, with 9 positions matching TRBD1. Germline CDR1 is LGHNA and CDR2 is YNFKEQ. V trimming: 5 bases; J trimming: 7 bases; junction bases outside the gene matches: 6. The CDR3 has 15 residues. The CDR3 spells CASSGNRGQNSPLHF. The CDR3 nucleotides are TGTGCCAGCAGCGGGAACAGGGGGCAGAATTCACCCCTCCACTTT.

The chain's CDR3 is CASTGQLAGVRNEQYF. The CDR3 nucleotides are TGTGCCAGCACGGGTCAGCTAGCGGGAGTCAGAAACGAGCAGTACTTC. The V and J genes are TRBV2 and TRBJ2-7; the match to TRBD2 covers 10 bases. Trimming took 7 bases from V and 5 from J; bases not matched to a gene: 14. The CDR3 covers 16 residues. Looked up from germline, CDR1 is SNHLY and CDR2 is FYNNEI.

This clone is a singleton in its sample. The chain joins TRBV5-1 to TRBJ2-1; possibly TRBD2 for D (6 bases). Germline values: CDR1 SGHRS, CDR2 YFSETQ. V lost 0 bases, J lost 6 bases, and 13 bases lay in between. The CDR3 runs to 15 residues. The CDR3 DNA reads TGCGCCAGCAGCTTGGAGGGCGGGGTTACCAATGAGCAGTTCTTC. Its protein is CASSLEGGVTNEQFF.

V is TRBV6-6 and J is TRBJ2-7; TRBD2 is a possible D gene (5 bases). Germline CDR1 MNHNY, CDR2 SVGAGI (reference sequence). With 2 bases removed from V and 0 bases from J, the gap between germline ends came to 5 bases. This CDR3 is 13 amino acids long. The CDR3 is CASSYDYSYEQYF. For the CDR3, the DNA is TGTGCCAGCAGTTACGACTACTCCTACGAGCAGTACTTC.

V and J are TRBV7-6 and TRBJ2-5, with unresolved D. The CDR3 covers 12 residues. The germline gives CDR1 SGHVS, CDR2 FNYEAQ. Trimming cost V 5 bases and J 5 bases, with 9 bases left between them. CDR3 DNA sequence: TGTGCCAGCAGCCCCACACATGAGACCCAGTACTTC. Encoded protein: CASSPTHETQYF.